This is a list of T cell receptor beta chains from one sample in a study of CXCR3-negative and CXCR3-positive naive CD8 T cells. TCRdb derives one entry per CDR3 protein from the 5' RACE reads, leaving out DNA. The sample has around 130,000 distinct CDR3 sequences; the top ten hold roughly 0.62%. Sample: naive CXCR3+ CD8+ T cells from blood. The receptors were gathered from a human donor in good health. Some clones in this sample may be carry-over from other donors' samples. The CDR3 runs from the conserved cysteine through the conserved F or W.

TRBV29-1	TRBJ1-3	CSVDTGRRSGNTIYF
TRBV29-1	TRBJ2-7	CSAGPGTRLEEQYF
TRBV9	TRBJ2-1	CASSEPGQGPYNEQFF
TRBV4-1	TRBJ2-1	CASSPDISPYNEQFF
TRBV6-6	TRBJ2-7	CASSFGDSYEQYF
TRBV12-3/TRBV12-4	TRBJ2-2	CASSTTGTGELFF
TRBV6-6	TRBJ2-1	CASSYGQTSSYNEQFF
TRBV7-6	TRBJ1-1	CASSFWANTEAFF
TRBV7-9	TRBJ1-1	CASSGTPNTEAFF
TRBV7-9	TRBJ1-5	CASSLAGQGLDQPQHF
TRBV5-1	TRBJ1-4	CASSELGQIYEKLFF